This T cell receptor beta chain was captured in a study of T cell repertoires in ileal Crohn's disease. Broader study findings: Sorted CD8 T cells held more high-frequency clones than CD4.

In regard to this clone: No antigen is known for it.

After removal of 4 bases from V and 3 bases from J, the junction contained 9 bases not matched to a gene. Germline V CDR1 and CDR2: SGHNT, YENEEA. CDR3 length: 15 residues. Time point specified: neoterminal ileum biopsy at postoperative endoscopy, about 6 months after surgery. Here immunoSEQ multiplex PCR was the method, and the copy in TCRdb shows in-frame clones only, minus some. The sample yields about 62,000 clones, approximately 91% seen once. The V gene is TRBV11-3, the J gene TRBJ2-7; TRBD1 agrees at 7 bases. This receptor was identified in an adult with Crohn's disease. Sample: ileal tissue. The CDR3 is CASSSRQGSSYEQYF. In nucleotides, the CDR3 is TGTGCCAGCAGCTCCAGACAGGGCTCTAGCTACGAGCAGTACTTC.